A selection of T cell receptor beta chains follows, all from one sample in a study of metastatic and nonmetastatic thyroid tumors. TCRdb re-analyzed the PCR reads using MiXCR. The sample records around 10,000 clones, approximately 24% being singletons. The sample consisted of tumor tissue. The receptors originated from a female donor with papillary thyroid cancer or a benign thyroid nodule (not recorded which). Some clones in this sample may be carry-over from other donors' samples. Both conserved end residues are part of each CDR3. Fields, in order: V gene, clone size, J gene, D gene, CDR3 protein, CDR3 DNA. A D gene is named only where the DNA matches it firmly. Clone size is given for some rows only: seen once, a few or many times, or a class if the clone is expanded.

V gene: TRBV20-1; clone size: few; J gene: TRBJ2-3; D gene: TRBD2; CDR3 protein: CSARGSGRAQEQYF; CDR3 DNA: TGCAGTGCTAGGGGTAGCGGGAGGGCCCAAGAGCAGTATTTT
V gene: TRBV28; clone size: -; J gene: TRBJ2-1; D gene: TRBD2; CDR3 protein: CASSTGTSVGEQFF; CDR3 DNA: TGTGCCAGCAGTACCGGGACTAGCGTGGGTGAGCAGTTCTTC
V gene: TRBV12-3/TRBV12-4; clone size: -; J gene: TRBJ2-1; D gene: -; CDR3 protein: CASSLASYNEQFF; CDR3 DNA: TGTGCCAGCAGTTTAGCTAGCTACAATGAGCAGTTCTTC
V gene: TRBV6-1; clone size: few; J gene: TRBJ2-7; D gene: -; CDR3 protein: CASNKRMDEQYF; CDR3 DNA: TGTGCCAGCAATAAGCGTATGGACGAGCAGTACTTC
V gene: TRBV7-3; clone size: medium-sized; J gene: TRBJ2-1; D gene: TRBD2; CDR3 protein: CASSPGTSAYNEQFF; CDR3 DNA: TGTGCCAGCAGCCCCGGGACTAGCGCGTACAATGAGCAGTTCTTC
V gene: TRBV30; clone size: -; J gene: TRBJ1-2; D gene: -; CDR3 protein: CALSAWARGDYGYTF; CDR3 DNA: TGTGCCCTCAGCGCATGGGCCCGGGGGGACTATGGCTACACCTTC
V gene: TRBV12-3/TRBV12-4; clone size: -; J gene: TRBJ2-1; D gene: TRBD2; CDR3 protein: CASSLGTSGRNEQFF; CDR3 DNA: TGTGCCAGCAGTCTCGGGACTAGCGGGAGGAATGAGCAGTTCTTC
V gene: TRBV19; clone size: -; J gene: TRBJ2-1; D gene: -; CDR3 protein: CASSTTAQSRDNEQFF; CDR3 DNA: TGTGCCAGTAGTACCACAGCCCAGTCGCGTGACAATGAGCAGTTCTTC
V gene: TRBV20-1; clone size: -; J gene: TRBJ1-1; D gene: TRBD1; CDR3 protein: CSASTGVRYEAFF; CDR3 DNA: TGCAGTGCTTCGACAGGGGTTCGGTATGAAGCTTTCTTT
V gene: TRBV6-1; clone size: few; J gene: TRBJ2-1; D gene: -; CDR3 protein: CASSRDQTNEQFF; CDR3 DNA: TGTGCCAGCAGTCGGGACCAGACTAATGAGCAGTTCTTC
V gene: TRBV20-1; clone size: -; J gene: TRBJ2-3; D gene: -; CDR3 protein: CSAIASLVTQYF; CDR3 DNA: TGCAGTGCTATAGCGTCCCTAGTTACGCAGTATTTT
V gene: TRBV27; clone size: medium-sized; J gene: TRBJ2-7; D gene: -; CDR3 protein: CASRGTVSYEQYF; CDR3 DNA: TGTGCCAGCCGCGGGACTGTCTCCTACGAGCAGTACTTC
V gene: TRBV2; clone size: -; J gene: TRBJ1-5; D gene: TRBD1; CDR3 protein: CASSPTGEARPQHF; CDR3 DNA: TGTGCCAGCAGCCCCACAGGGGAGGCTCGGCCCCAGCATTTT
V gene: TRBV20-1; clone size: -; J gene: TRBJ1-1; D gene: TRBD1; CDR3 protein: CSAGTGAGSTEAFF; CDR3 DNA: TGCAGTGCTGGAACAGGGGCGGGGAGCACTGAAGCTTTCTTT
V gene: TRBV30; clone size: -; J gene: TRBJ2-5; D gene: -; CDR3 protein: CAWSGGNQETQYF; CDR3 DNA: TGTGCCTGGAGTGGAGGGAACCAAGAGACCCAGTACTTC
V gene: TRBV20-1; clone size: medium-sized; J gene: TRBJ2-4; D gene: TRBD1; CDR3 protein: CSAVRTGGPKDQYF; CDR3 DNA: TGCAGTGCCGTTAGGACAGGGGGCCCTAAGGATCAGTACTTC
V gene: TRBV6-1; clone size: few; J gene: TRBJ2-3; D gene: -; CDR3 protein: CASSFGLSTDTQYF; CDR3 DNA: TGTGCCAGCAGTTTCGGGTTATCCACAGATACGCAGTATTTT
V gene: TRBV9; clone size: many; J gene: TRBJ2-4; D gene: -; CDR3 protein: CASSGGQGSIQYF; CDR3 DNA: TGTGCCAGCAGCGGGGGTCAGGGAAGCATTCAGTACTTC
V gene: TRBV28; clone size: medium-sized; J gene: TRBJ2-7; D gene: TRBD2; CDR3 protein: CASSLSAGVREQYF; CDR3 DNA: TGTGCCAGCAGTTTGTCAGCGGGAGTGCGCGAGCAGTACTTC
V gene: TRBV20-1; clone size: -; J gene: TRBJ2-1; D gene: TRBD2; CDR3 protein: CSAMTSGGVNEQFF; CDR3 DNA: TGCAGTGCTATGACTAGCGGGGGAGTCAATGAGCAGTTCTTC
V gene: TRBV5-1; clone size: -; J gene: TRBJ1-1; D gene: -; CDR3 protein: CASSLVGSGEAFF; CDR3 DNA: TGCGCCAGCAGCTTGGTGGGTAGTGGTGAAGCTTTCTTT
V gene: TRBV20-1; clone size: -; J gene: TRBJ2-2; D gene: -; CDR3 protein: CSARRGRTGELFF; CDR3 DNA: TGCAGTGCTAGACGGGGACGCACCGGGGAGCTGTTTTTT
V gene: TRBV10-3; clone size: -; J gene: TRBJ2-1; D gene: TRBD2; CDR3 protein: CAIRGSREGSNEQFF; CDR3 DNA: TGTGCCATCCGCGGCTCGCGGGAGGGCTCGAATGAGCAGTTCTTC
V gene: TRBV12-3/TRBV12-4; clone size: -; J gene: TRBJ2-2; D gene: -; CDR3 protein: CASSLIQYTGELFF; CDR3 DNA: TGTGCCAGCAGTTTAATACAGTATACCGGGGAGCTGTTTTTT
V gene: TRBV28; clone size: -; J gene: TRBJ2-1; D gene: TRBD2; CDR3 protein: CASSSNQAGEAEQFF; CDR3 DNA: TGTGCCAGCAGTTCGAACCAAGCGGGAGAAGCTGAGCAGTTCTTC
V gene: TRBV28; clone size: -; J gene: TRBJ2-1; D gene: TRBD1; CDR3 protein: CASSFGDRDNEQFF; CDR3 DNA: TGTGCCAGCAGTTTTGGGGACAGGGATAATGAGCAGTTCTTC
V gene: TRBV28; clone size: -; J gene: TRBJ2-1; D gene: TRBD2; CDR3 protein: CASSLRGTSGIDEQFF; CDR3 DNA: TGTGCCAGCAGTTTACGCGGGACTAGCGGTATTGATGAGCAGTTCTTC
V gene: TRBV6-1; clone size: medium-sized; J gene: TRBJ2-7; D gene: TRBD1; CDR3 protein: CASIQRTGNIYEQYF; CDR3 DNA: TGTGCCAGCATACAAAGGACAGGGAACATCTACGAGCAGTACTTC
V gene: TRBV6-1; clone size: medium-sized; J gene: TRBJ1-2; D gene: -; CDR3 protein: CASSPGTHANYGYTF; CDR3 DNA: TGTGCCAGCAGCCCTGGGACGCACGCTAACTATGGCTACACCTTC